The 28 T cell receptor beta chains given below trace back to one sample, sequenced in a study of blood T cell repertoires in COVID-19. Here immunoSEQ multiplex PCR was the method, and the copy in TCRdb shows in-frame clones only, minus some. This sample has 100,000 to 150,000 clones; about 80% occur once, and the top ten carry approximately 25%. Source material: peripheral blood. Receptor source: a human donor in a cohort sampled during active COVID-19.

CDR3 nucleotide sequence: TGCAGCGTCGATCCGGGACAGGGCAAAAGCGGGAACACTGAAGCTTTCTTT. Protein product: CSVDPGQGKSGNTEAFF. This chain uses TRBV29-1 with TRBJ1-1, with 9 bases lining up with TRBD1. The junction had 15 bases not matched to a gene; V was cut back by 6 bases and J by 1 base. Germline loops: CDR1 SQVTM, CDR2 ANQGSEA. This CDR3 has 17 residues.

The chain employs TRBV12-3 or TRBV12-4 and TRBJ2-7; D is unresolved. V was pared by 3 bases and J by 3 bases, with 6 bases between. This CDR3 is 12 amino acids long. CDR3 sequence reads: CASSLGDYEQYF. CDR3 nucleotide sequence: TGTGCCAGCAGTTTGGGCGACTACGAGCAGTACTTC.

The chain links TRBV3-1 (or the pseudogene TRBV3-2) to TRBJ2-3; 8 nucleotides agree with TRBD1. Germline V lookup: CDR1 LGHDT, CDR2 YNNKEL (reference sequence). CDR3 length: 15 amino acids. The ends lost 3 bases at V and 5 bases at J; junction bases unmatched: 7. The CDR3, as DNA: TGTGCCAGCAGCCAGATCGGACAGGGTCTAGATACGCAGTATTTT. Translating it yields CASSQIGQGLDTQYF.

The CDR3 DNA reads TGTGCCTGGGACAACACAGATACGCAGTATTTT. It encodes CAWDNTDTQYF. This chain joins TRBV30 and TRBJ2-3; D is ambiguous. The CDR3 runs 11 residues. Trimming cost V 5 bases and J 2 bases, with 5 bases left between them. Per the germline V gene, CDR1 is GTSNPN and CDR2 is SVGIG (reference sequence).

The rearrangement links TRBV28 to TRBJ2-3; 9 nucleotides agree with TRBD2. This CDR3 is built from 17 residues. From germline, CDR1 is MDHEN and CDR2 SYDVKM. V was clipped by 5 bases and J by 0 bases; unmatched bases: 9. The CDR3 protein is CASSPTTSGWSTDTQYF. The DNA for the CDR3 is TGTGCCAGCAGTCCGACCACTAGCGGGTGGAGCACAGATACGCAGTATTTT.

The chain is built from TRBV19 and TRBJ2-6, with unresolved D. Deletions cut 6 bases from V and 2 bases from J, with 8 bases between. CDR3 length: 14 amino acids. The V gene's germline CDR1 is LNHDA and CDR2 SQIVND (reference sequence). DNA of the CDR3: TGTGCCAGTAGGATAACAGCTGGGGCCAACGTCCTGACTTTC. Translated, it gives CASRITAGANVLTF. Using reference TRBV19 and TRBJ2-6 for the parts outside the CDR3, the full variable domain is DGGITQSPKYLFRKEGQNVTLSCEQNLNHDAMYWYRQDPGQGLRLIYYSQIVNDFQKGDIAEGYSVSREKKESFPLTVTSAQKNPTAFYLCASRITAGANVLTFGAGSRLTVL.

This clone occurred once. The chain links TRBV19 to TRBJ1-2; 11 bases agree with TRBD1. Germline assignment: CDR1 LNHDA and CDR2 SQIVND (reference sequence). V lost 8 bases to trimming and J lost 5 bases; unmatched junction nucleotides: 13. The CDR3 covers 16 residues. The CDR3, as DNA: TGTGCCAGTCAAAGCGGGCGGACAGGGGGCAATTATGGCTACACCTTC. Translated: CASQSGRTGGNYGYTF.

The chain recombines TRBV7-3 with TRBJ2-2; 10 nucleotides align to TRBD1. CDR1 SGHTA and CDR2 FQGTGA come from the germline V gene. Trimming cost V 1 base and J 8 bases; bases outside gene matches: 7. This CDR3 is 16 amino acids long. The CDR3: CASSLRGQGSLGELFF. The CDR3, as DNA: TGTGCCAGCAGCTTAAGGGGACAGGGGTCTTTAGGGGAGCTGTTTTTT.

The V gene is TRBV2, the J gene TRBJ1-2, with 7 bases that match TRBD1. The CDR3 is 15 amino acids. With V trimmed by 2 bases and J by 8 bases, 11 bases remained unmatched. In germline, CDR1 is SNHLY, CDR2 FYNNEI. The CDR3 DNA follows: TGTGCCAGCAGTGAACAGGGGGGCCGTACGAAAGGCTACACCTTC. It specifies CASSEQGGRTKGYTF.

The chain joins TRBV5-4 to TRBJ2-3; D gene uncertain. This CDR3 spans 14 amino acids. V lost 4 bases to trimming and J lost 1 base, with 10 bases between them. CDR1 is SGHNT and CDR2 is YYREEE in the germline V gene (reference sequence). CDR3: CASSLKGGTDTQYF. CDR3 nucleotides: TGTGCCAGCAGCCTGAAAGGAGGCACAGATACGCAGTATTTT.

CDR3 DNA: TGTGCCAGTAGTATCTCGGGGACAGGGGGCGGAGGGCCCCAGCATTTT. This gives the protein CASSISGTGGGGPQHF. The chain has TRBV19 and TRBJ1-5; 12 positions match TRBD1. The CDR3 spans 16 residues. Germline lookup yields CDR1 LNHDA and CDR2 SQIVND (reference sequence). V shed 3 bases, J shed 9 bases, and the junction held 9 bases outside the gene matches.

This clone was counted a single time. V gene TRBV18 combines with J gene TRBJ2-5; TRBD1 matches at 7 bases. Losses at the gene ends were 0 bases for V and 3 bases for J; bases not matched to a gene: 4. Germline assignment: CDR1 KGHSH and CDR2 LQKENI. The CDR3 covers 15 residues. The CDR3 sequence: CASSPPNRGKETQYF. The CDR3 DNA follows: TGTGCCAGCTCACCACCGAACAGGGGAAAAGAGACCCAGTACTTC.

With respect to this clone: This specimen includes other DNA sequences encoding the same CDR3. J is TRBJ2-7 and V is TRBV5-1; D might be TRBD1 (7 bases). This CDR3 region has 14 residues. The V gene lost 1 base and the J gene lost 3 bases, with 11 bases spanning the gap. The germline V gene encodes CDR1 SGHRS and CDR2 YFSETQ. The CDR3 loop reads CASSLQGGSYEQYF. The DNA of the CDR3 is TGCGCCAGCAGCTTGCAGGGGGGAAGCTACGAGCAGTACTTC.

The chain joins TRBV15 to TRBJ2-7, with a possible D match to TRBD1 (6 bases). In germline, CDR1 is LNHNV, CDR2 YYDKDF (reference sequence). The CDR3 length is 17 residues. V lost 1 base and J 0 bases, leaving 16 bases between the germline ends. The CDR3 nucleotides are TGTGCCACCAGCAGAGGCTACGGACAGACATACTCCTACGAGCAGTACTTC. Residues: CATSRGYGQTYSYEQYF.

The J gene is TRBJ2-1, the V gene TRBV18; 10 bases agree with TRBD2. Germline trimming cut 2 bases from V and 7 bases from J; bases unmatched to any gene: 8. CDR3 length: 16 residues. Germline CDR1 and CDR2: KGHSH and LQKENI. Here the CDR3 reads CASSPSAGGSWNEQFF. The CDR3 DNA is TGTGCCAGCTCACCATCAGCGGGAGGGAGCTGGAATGAGCAGTTCTTC.

In this sample, this clone turned up a few times. The chain couples TRBV19 to TRBJ2-7; the match to TRBD1 covers 8 bases. Germline V lookup: CDR1 LNHDA, CDR2 SQIVND (reference sequence). V trimming: 5 bases; J trimming: 1 base; junction bases outside the gene matches: 4. The CDR3 totals 14 residues. CDR3 nucleotide sequence: TGTGCCAGTAGTCGGACAGGGCAGTCCTACGAGCAGTACTTC. Translated, it gives CASSRTGQSYEQYF.

The chain has TRBV19 and TRBJ1-1; maybe TRBD1 (5 bases). V was shortened by 8 bases and J by 3 bases, with 16 bases between the two germline ends. Looked up from germline, CDR1 is LNHDA and CDR2 is SQIVND (reference sequence). The CDR3 contains 14 residues. As DNA, the CDR3 is TGTGCCAGTGGCCACAGGTTTAGGGACACTGAAGCTTTCTTT. Its translation: CASGHRFRDTEAFF.

The chain joins TRBV18 to TRBJ2-3; TRBD2 agrees at 9 bases. Trimming removed 0 bases from V and 4 bases from J; junction bases left unmatched: 5. The CDR3 has 16 amino acids. Germline CDR1 KGHSH, CDR2 LQKENI. CDR3 in DNA: TGTGCCAGCTCACCACCGGGCGGGAGGGCCCCAGATACGCAGTATTTT. Translation: CASSPPGGRAPDTQYF.

The genes are TRBV5-1 and TRBJ2-1, with 10 bases matching TRBD2. V lost 6 bases to trimming and J lost 8 bases; unmatched junction nucleotides: 11. Germline V CDR1 and CDR2: SGHRS, YFSETQ. The CDR3 spans 15 residues. CDR3: CASKNIAGGGDEQFF. CDR3 in DNA: TGCGCCAGCAAGAACATAGCGGGAGGAGGGGATGAGCAGTTCTTC.

This rearrangement joins TRBV27 to TRBJ1-6, with no clear D. This CDR3 is built from 18 residues. Germline-derived CDR1 and CDR2 are MNHEY and SMNVEV (reference sequence). V shed 3 bases and J shed 0 bases, with 15 bases lying between them. CDR3 nucleotide sequence: TGTGCCAGCAGTTTCCCATGCAGGTTAGACTCCTATAATTCACCCCTCCACTTT. Translation gives CASSFPCRLDSYNSPLHF.

The chain couples TRBV3-1 (or the pseudogene TRBV3-2) to TRBJ2-7; D unresolved. The CDR3 spans 11 residues. Germline CDR1 is LGHDT and CDR2 is YNNKEL (reference sequence). Trimming cost V 1 base and J 6 bases, with 4 bases left between them. The CDR3 coding sequence is TGTGCCAGCAGCCAAGCGGGCGAGCAGTACTTC. This encodes CASSQAGEQYF.

The J gene is TRBJ1-6, the V gene TRBV18; perhaps TRBD1 as D (6 bases). V dropped 1 base and J dropped 8 bases, with 9 bases sitting between them. Germline V lookup: CDR1 KGHSH, CDR2 LQKENI. The CDR3 contains 14 residues. The CDR3 region is CASSPLNRDSPLHF. For the CDR3, the DNA is TGTGCCAGCTCACCACTGAACAGGGATTCACCCCTCCACTTT.

V is TRBV27 and J is TRBJ2-4, with 7 bases aligning to TRBD2. The V gene's germline CDR1 is MNHEY and CDR2 SMNVEV (reference sequence). Losses at the gene ends were 0 bases for V and 0 bases for J; bases not matched to a gene: 2. The CDR3 has 16 amino acids. CDR3 amino acids: CASSLSLAVAKNIQYF. CDR3 DNA sequence: TGTGCCAGCAGTTTATCGCTAGCGGTAGCCAAAAACATTCAGTACTTC.

The chain employs TRBV15 and TRBJ2-5, with TRBD1 matching over 7 bases. Germline trimming cut 5 bases from V and 1 base from J; bases unmatched to any gene: 13. The CDR3 consists of 17 residues. CDR1 is LNHNV and CDR2 is YYDKDF in the germline V gene (reference sequence). The CDR3 sequence: CATSVRSVGGPQETQYF. The CDR3 DNA reads as TGTGCCACCAGCGTAAGATCAGTAGGGGGCCCCCAAGAGACCCAGTACTTC.

This clone has a handful of counts. The V call is TRBV14, the J call TRBJ2-1; TRBD2 aligns across 10 bases. Per the germline V gene, CDR1 is SGHDN and CDR2 is FVKESK. The ends lost 3 bases at V and 0 bases at J; junction bases unmatched: 11. CDR3 length: 19 residues. CDR3 nucleotides: TGTGCCAGCAGCCAGGATACTAGCGGGACCGCTGGCTCCTACAATGAGCAGTTCTTC. Protein product: CASSQDTSGTAGSYNEQFF.

The J gene is TRBJ1-5, the V gene TRBV6-5; weak D call: TRBD1 (5 bases). Germline V lookup: CDR1 MNHEY, CDR2 SVGAGI. V shed 6 bases and J shed 0 bases, with 9 bases lying between them. The CDR3 spans 14 residues. The CDR3 loop reads CASSAGYSNQPQHF. The CDR3 nucleotides read TGTGCCAGCAGCGCAGGGTATAGCAATCAGCCCCAGCATTTT.

The V gene is TRBV6-2 or TRBV6-3, the J gene TRBJ2-7; tentatively, D is TRBD2 (6 bases). Germline lookup yields CDR1 MNHEY and CDR2 SVGEGT. This CDR3 comprises 12 residues. With 2 bases removed from V and 6 bases from J, the gap between germline ends came to 8 bases. The CDR3 here is CASSYGGTEQYF. CDR3 nucleotides: TGTGCCAGCAGTTACGGGGGGACCGAGCAGTACTTC.

Note on this clone: This sample also contains other DNA sequences that code for the same CDR3. The chain has TRBV7-2 and TRBJ2-7; 8 nucleotides agree with TRBD2. The CDR3 covers 14 residues. V gave up 3 bases and J gave up 4 bases; unmatched junction bases: 5. Germline CDR1 reads SGHTA; CDR2 reads FQGNSA. The CDR3 nucleotides are TGTGCCAGCAGCTTGACGGGAGGGGGGTACGAGCAGTACTTC. Translating it yields CASSLTGGGYEQYF.